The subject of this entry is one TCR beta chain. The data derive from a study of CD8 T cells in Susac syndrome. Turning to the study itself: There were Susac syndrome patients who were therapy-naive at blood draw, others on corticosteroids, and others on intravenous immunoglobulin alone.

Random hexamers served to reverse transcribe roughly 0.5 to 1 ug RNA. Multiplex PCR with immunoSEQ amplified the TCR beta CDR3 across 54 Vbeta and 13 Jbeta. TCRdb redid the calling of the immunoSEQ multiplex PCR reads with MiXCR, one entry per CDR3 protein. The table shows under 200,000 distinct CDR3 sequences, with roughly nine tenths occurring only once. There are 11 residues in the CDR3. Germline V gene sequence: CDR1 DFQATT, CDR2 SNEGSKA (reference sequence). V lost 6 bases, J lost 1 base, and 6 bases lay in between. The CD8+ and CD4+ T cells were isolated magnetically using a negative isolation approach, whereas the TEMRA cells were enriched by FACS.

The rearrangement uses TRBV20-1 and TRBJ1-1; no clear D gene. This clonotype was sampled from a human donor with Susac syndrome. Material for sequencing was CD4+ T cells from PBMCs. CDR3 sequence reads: CSASTNTEAFF. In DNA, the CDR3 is TGCAGTGCCTCGACGAACACTGAAGCTTTCTTT.